The T cell receptor (beta chain) under discussion was sequenced for a study of CD8+CD57+ T cells in acquired aplastic anemia. CDR3 and TCR beta VDJ profiling relied on a genomic DNA template. In TCRdb, the reads were re-called with MiXCR into one record per CDR3 protein. Among over 150,000 distinct CDR3 sequences listed, about half were seen once. Before being chosen for sequencing, patients had shown CD8+CD57+ cell expansion by flow cytometry. V was clipped by 3 bases and J by 3 bases, with 6 bases between them. The CDR3 has 11 amino acids. The V gene's germline CDR1 is SQVTM and CDR2 ANQGSEA. This receptor was obtained from a human donor with aplastic anemia. V usage is TRBV29-1 and J usage is TRBJ2-7; possible D gene TRBD1, 5 bases. Sequenced sample: sorted CD4+, CD8+, or CD8+CD57+ T cells (not recorded which) from PBMCs. As DNA, the CDR3 is TGCAGCGTTGATGACAGCTACGAGCAGTACTTC. Encoded protein: CSVDDSYEQYF.